The 24 T cell receptor beta chains below all came from one sample that was sequenced in a study of CD8 T cells in ankylosing spondylitis. Which antigens these TCRs recognize remains unknown. Study-wide points: Seven to nine highly homologous variants made up a TCR beta motif, and this motif appeared characteristic of ankylosing spondylitis blood.

TCRdb reanalysed the 5' RACE reads using MiXCR and keeps one entry per CDR3 protein. The sample records almost 400,000 distinct CDR3 sequences, approximately 20% being singletons. The sequenced material came from blood, either unsorted or a sorted T cell fraction (not recorded which). The receptors were sampled from a male donor with ankylosing spondylitis.

The rearrangement uses TRBV10-2 and TRBJ2-2, with TRBD2 matching 11 bases. This CDR3 has 19 residues. Germline CDR1 is WSHSY and CDR2 is SAAADI. After removal of 10 bases from V and 0 bases from J, the junction contained 16 bases not matched to a gene. As DNA, the CDR3 is TGCGCCATCTCTCCTCTCACCGGGACTAGCGGCGCGAACACCGGGGAGCTGTTTTTT. Translated, it gives CAISPLTGTSGANTGELFF.

The chain carries TRBV6-1 and TRBJ2-5; D is ambiguous. V lost 8 bases and J lost 5, with 15 bases in between. This CDR3 has 13 residues. Germline loops: CDR1 MNHNS, CDR2 SASEGT. The CDR3 here is CASRRAGRETQYF. The CDR3 nucleotides are TGTGCCAGCCGTCGCGCAGGACGTGAGACCCAGTACTTC.

The rearrangement joins TRBV20-1 to TRBJ2-7; TRBD2 aligns across 9 bases. The germline gives CDR1 DFQATT, CDR2 SNEGSKA (reference sequence). The CDR3 runs to 13 residues. The trim removed 6 bases at V and 3 bases at J, leaving 6 bases unmatched. This chain's CDR3 is CSAETSGYYEQYF. Written as DNA, the CDR3 is TGCAGTGCAGAGACTAGCGGATACTACGAGCAGTACTTC.

The chain couples TRBV12-3 or TRBV12-4 to TRBJ2-2, with TRBD1 matching 8 bases. V lost 3 bases to trimming and J lost 6 bases; unmatched junction nucleotides: 12. This CDR3 spans 17 amino acids. CDR3 nucleotides: TGTGCCAGCAGTTTCACTGCCGGGACAGGCGCGCCCGGGGAGCTGTTTTTT. It is translated as CASSFTAGTGAPGELFF.

This chain uses TRBV5-1 with TRBJ2-2; TRBD1 matches 8 bases. There are 16 residues in the CDR3. V shed 2 bases and J 1 base; nucleotides not matched to a gene: 4. Germline assignment: CDR1 SGHRS and CDR2 YFSETQ. CDR3: CASSFGQGQNTGELFF. The CDR3 region has the DNA TGCGCCAGCAGCTTCGGACAGGGACAGAACACCGGGGAGCTGTTTTTT.

This chain connects TRBV2 to TRBJ2-3, with 8 bases fitting TRBD2. Germline CDR1 SNHLY, CDR2 FYNNEI. This CDR3 has 15 residues. The V gene end was trimmed by 5 bases and the J gene end by 0 bases; junction bases not matched to a gene: 4. CDR3: CASSQLAASTDTQYF. In DNA, the CDR3 is TGTGCCAGCAGTCAACTAGCGGCCAGCACAGATACGCAGTATTTT.

V is TRBV6-2 or TRBV6-3 and J is TRBJ2-1; D unclear. The CDR3 has 11 residues. Germline loops: CDR1 MNHEY, CDR2 SVGEGT. The V end lost 8 bases, the J end lost 6 bases, and 8 bases lay between the germline ends. The CDR3 protein is CASSVINEQFF. DNA of the CDR3: TGTGCCAGCTCGGTCATCAATGAGCAGTTCTTC.

This clonotype turned up a few times. J is TRBJ2-7 and V is TRBV6-5, with D possibly being TRBD1 (6 bases). V lost 2 bases and J lost 3, with 11 bases in between. This CDR3 has 14 residues. In germline, CDR1 is MNHEY, CDR2 SVGAGI. CDR3 in DNA: TGTGCCAGCAGTTACGCGTGGACAGACTACGAGCAGTACTTC. As protein: CASSYAWTDYEQYF.

V is TRBV11-2 and J is TRBJ2-2; 9 bases map to TRBD2. The CDR3 is 17 amino acids. J was trimmed by 4 bases and V by 2 bases; bases with no gene match: 8. Germline V lookup: CDR1 SGHAT, CDR2 FQNNGV. CDR3 in DNA: TGTGCCAGCAGCTTAAACGGGCTAGCGGGATCCACCGGGGAGCTGTTTTTT. This translates into CASSLNGLAGSTGELFF.

V and J are TRBV7-2 and TRBJ2-2; no reliable D call. The CDR3 loop spans 14 amino acids. Trimming stripped 2 bases from V and 3 bases from J, with 7 bases between. Looked up from germline, CDR1 is SGHTA and CDR2 is FQGNSA. The DNA of the CDR3 is TGTGCCAGCAGCTTAATACCAGACACCGGGGAGCTGTTTTTT. It specifies CASSLIPDTGELFF.

As to this clonotype: At one of its ends the junction is not consistent with the germline gene, which may arise from a read error. CDR3 in amino acids: CATSQRSGDRGENIQYF. CDR3 bases: TGCGCCACCAGCCAACGCTCTGGGGACAGGGGAGAAAACATTCAGTACTTC. The chain combines TRBV4-1 with TRBJ2-4, with 10 bases matching TRBD1. In germline, CDR1 is MGHRA, CDR2 YSYEKL. The length of the CDR3 is 17 residues.

The chain is built from TRBV2 and TRBJ2-1; 7 bases are shared with TRBD1. Germline CDR1 reads SNHLY; CDR2 reads FYNNEI. The trim removed 5 bases at V and 9 bases at J, leaving 7 bases unmatched. This CDR3 is built from 13 residues. The CDR3 bases are TGTGCCAGCAGTCAGGACAGGCTCGGTGAGCAGTTCTTC. The encoded protein is CASSQDRLGEQFF. Combining the CDR3 with reference TRBV2 and TRBJ2-1 gives the whole variable domain EPEVTQTPSHQVTQMGQEVILRCVPISNHLYFYWYRQILGQKVEFLVSFYNNEISEKSEIFDDQFSVERPDGSNFTLKIRSTKLEDSAMYFCASSQDRLGEQFFGPGTRLTVL.

This clonotype was seen only a few times. The chain couples TRBV5-1 to TRBJ2-1; 8 bases align to TRBD1. V shed 4 bases, J shed 6 bases, and the junction held 9 bases outside the gene matches. The V gene's germline CDR1 is SGHRS and CDR2 YFSETQ. The CDR3 consists of 15 residues. The CDR3 is CASSVRQQGANEQFF. DNA for the CDR3: TGCGCCAGCAGCGTTCGGCAGCAGGGGGCCAATGAGCAGTTCTTC.

The chain is built from TRBV20-1 and TRBJ2-1, with 10 bases aligning to TRBD2. The germline gives CDR1 DFQATT, CDR2 SNEGSKA (reference sequence). The J segment lost 3 bases and the V segment lost 3 bases, leaving 8 bases of the junction unmatched. This CDR3 contains 16 residues. The CDR3: CSARAHGTSDYNEQFF. Here the CDR3 DNA reads TGCAGTGCTAGGGCCCACGGGACTAGCGACTACAATGAGCAGTTCTTC.

The chain is built from TRBV24-1 and TRBJ1-5; no clear D. The germline V gene encodes CDR1 KGHDR and CDR2 SFDVKD. The CDR3 sequence is 12 residues long. The ends were cut back, 0 bases at V and 10 bases at J, with 6 bases in the middle. This CDR3 is CATSDLFEPQHF. The CDR3 nucleotides are TGTGCCACCAGTGATTTGTTTGAACCCCAGCATTTT.

This clonotype has only one observation. The chain links TRBV3-1 to TRBJ2-5, with D possibly matching TRBD1 (5 bases). Per the germline V gene, CDR1 is LGHDT and CDR2 is YNNKEL (reference sequence). The CDR3 runs 16 residues. Trimming removed 2 bases at V and 2 bases at J, with 15 bases between. CDR3 amino acids: CASSQPFQGGQETQYF. CDR3 nucleotides: TGTGCCAGCAGCCAACCTTTCCAGGGTGGGCAAGAGACCCAGTACTTC.

The J gene is TRBJ2-5, the V gene TRBV29-1; D gene uncertain. Trimming removed 1 base at V and 5 bases at J, with 5 bases between. The CDR3 has 11 residues. Germline loops: CDR1 SQVTM, CDR2 ANQGSEA. The CDR3 bases are TGCAGCGTTGAAGTCAGGGAGACCCAGTACTTC. Translation: CSVEVRETQYF.

The rearrangement uses TRBV10-3 and TRBJ2-3; weak D call: TRBD2 (6 bases). This CDR3 is built from 14 residues. Trimming stripped 10 bases from V and 2 bases from J, with 16 bases between. The germline V gene encodes CDR1 ENHRY and CDR2 SYGVKD. CDR3 DNA sequence: TGTGCCAGCCGGGACTCCTTCAACACAGATACGCAGTATTTT. It translates to CASRDSFNTDTQYF.

This clonotype occurred a few times. The V and J genes are TRBV7-8 and TRBJ2-1; maybe TRBD1 (6 bases). CDR3 size: 15 residues. Trimming stripped 2 bases from V and 4 bases from J, with 12 bases between. Germline CDR1 is SGHVS and CDR2 is FQNEAQ. In DNA form, the CDR3 reads TGTGCCAGCAGCTTATACAGGGTATATTACAATGAGCAGTTCTTC. Encoded protein: CASSLYRVYYNEQFF.

The CDR3 DNA sequence: TGCAGCGTTGTTTCTGGGGGTCGTTACGAGCAGTACTTC. This codes for CSVVSGGRYEQYF. The chain couples TRBV29-1 to TRBJ2-7; D may correspond to TRBD1 or TRBD2 (5 bases each). The CDR3 length is 13 residues. V dropped 4 bases and J dropped 4 bases, with 14 bases sitting between them. Per germline, CDR1 SQVTM and CDR2 ANQGSEA.

This clonotype has more than one count but fewer than ten. The genes are TRBV6-1 and TRBJ2-7; D may be TRBD1 or TRBD2 (5 bases each). Germline loops: CDR1 MNHNS, CDR2 SASEGT. Trimming shortened V by 7 bases and J by 6 bases, and 16 bases separated the two germline ends. The CDR3 loop spans 13 amino acids. CDR3: CASIPGPLGEQYF. CDR3 sequence (DNA): TGTGCCAGCATTCCGGGACCCCTTGGCGAGCAGTACTTC.

This clonotype was counted a few times. The chain carries TRBV11-2 and TRBJ1-3; D ambiguous. The CDR3 is 13 residues long. V shed 6 bases and J shed 2 bases, with 8 bases lying between them. In germline, CDR1 is SGHAT, CDR2 FQNNGV. The CDR3 is CASRLGAGNTIYF. In DNA form, the CDR3 reads TGTGCCAGCAGGCTGGGCGCTGGAAACACCATATATTTT.

The sample holds a few counts of this clonotype. The chain combines TRBV25-1 with TRBJ1-6, with 7 bases aligning to TRBD1. V was pared by 6 bases and J by 2 bases, with 10 bases of the junction left unmatched. Germline assignment: CDR1 MGHDK and CDR2 SYGVNS. CDR3 length: 17 amino acids. This chain's CDR3 is CASRGTDLGTYNSPLHF. CDR3 sequence (DNA): TGTGCCAGCAGAGGGACAGATCTCGGTACCTATAATTCACCCCTCCACTTT.

The chain recombines TRBV5-1 with TRBJ2-3, with D unclear. Trimming left V 1 base short and J 14 bases short, with 14 bases between. CDR1 is SGHRS and CDR2 is YFSETQ in the germline V gene. The CDR3 is 12 amino acids. This chain's CDR3 is CASSLQSADWYF. In nucleotides, the CDR3 is TGCGCCAGCAGCTTGCAGTCAGCCGACTGGTATTTT.